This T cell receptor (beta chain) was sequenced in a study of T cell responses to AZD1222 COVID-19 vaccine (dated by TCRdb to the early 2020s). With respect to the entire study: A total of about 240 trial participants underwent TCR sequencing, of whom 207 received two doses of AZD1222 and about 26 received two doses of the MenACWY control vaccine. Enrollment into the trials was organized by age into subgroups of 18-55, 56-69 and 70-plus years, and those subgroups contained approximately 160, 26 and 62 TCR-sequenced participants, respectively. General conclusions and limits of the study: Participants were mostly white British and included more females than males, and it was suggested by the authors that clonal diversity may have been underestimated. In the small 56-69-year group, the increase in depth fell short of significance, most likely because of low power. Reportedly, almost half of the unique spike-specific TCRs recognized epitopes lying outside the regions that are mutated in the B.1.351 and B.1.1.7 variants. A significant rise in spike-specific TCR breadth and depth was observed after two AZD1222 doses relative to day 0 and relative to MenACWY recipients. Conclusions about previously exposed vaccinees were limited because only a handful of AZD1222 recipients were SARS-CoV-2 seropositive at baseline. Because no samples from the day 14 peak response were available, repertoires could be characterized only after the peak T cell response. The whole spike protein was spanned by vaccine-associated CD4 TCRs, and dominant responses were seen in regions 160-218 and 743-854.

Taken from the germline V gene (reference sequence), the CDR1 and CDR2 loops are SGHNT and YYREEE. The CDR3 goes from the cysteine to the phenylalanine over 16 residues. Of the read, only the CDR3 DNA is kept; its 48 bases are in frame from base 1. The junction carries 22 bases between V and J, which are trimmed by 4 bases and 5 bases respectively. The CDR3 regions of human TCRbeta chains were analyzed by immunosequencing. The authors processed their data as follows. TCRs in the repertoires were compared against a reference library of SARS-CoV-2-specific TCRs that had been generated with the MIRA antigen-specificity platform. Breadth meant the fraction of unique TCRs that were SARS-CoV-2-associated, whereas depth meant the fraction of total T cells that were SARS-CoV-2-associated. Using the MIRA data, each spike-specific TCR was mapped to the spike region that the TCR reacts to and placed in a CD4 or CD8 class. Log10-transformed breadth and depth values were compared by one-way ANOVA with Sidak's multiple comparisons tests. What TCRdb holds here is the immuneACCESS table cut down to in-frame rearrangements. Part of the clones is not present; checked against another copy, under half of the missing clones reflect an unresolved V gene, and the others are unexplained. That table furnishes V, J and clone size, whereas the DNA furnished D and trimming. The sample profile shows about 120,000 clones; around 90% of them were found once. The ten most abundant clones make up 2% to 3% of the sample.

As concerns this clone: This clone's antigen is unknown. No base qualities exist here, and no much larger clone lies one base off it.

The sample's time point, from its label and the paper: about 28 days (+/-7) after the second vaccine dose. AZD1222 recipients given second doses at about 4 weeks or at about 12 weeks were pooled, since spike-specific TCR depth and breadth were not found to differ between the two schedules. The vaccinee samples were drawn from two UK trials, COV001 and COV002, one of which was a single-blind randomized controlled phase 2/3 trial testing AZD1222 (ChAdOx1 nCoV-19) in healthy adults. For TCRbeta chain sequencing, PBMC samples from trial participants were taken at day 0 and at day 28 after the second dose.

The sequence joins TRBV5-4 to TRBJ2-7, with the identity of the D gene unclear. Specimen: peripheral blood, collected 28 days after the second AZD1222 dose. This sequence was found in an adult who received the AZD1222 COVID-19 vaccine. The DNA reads TGTGCCAGCAGCCCCCTATTGGGGTTGAATGCTGACGAGCAGTACTTC. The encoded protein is CASSPLLGLNADEQYF.